Below are 28 T cell receptor beta chains sequenced from a single sample in a study of T cell responses to AZD1222 COVID-19 vaccine. The assay was immunoSEQ multiplex PCR, and TCRdb's table has in-frame clones only and misses some. The data contain about 130,000 clones, 89% of them singletons. Material: peripheral blood, obtained on day 0 of AZD1222 vaccination. The receptors derive from an adult in good health.

The genes are TRBV11-3 and TRBJ2-7; a possible D gene is TRBD1 (5 bases). V lost 0 bases and J 3 bases, leaving 9 bases between the germline ends. Germline V gives CDR1 SGHNT, CDR2 YENEEA. The CDR3 totals 14 residues. The CDR3 DNA reads TGTGCCAGCAGCTTAGAAGGGGCCGACTACGAGCAGTACTTC. This gives the protein CASSLEGADYEQYF. The entire variable domain, with the rest obtained from reference TRBV11-3 and TRBJ2-7, is as follows: EAGVVQSPRYKIIEKKQPVAFWCNPISGHNTLYWYLQNLGQGPELLIRYENEEAVDDSQLPKDRFSAERLKGVDSTLKIQPAELGDSAVYLCASSLEGADYEQYFGPGTRLTVT.

The chain carries TRBV24-1 and TRBJ1-1; no reliable D call. The CDR3 loop spans 14 amino acids. V lost 4 bases to trimming and J lost 1 base, with 9 bases between them. Germline V gene data show CDR1 as KGHDR and CDR2 as SFDVKD. CDR3 coding DNA: TGTGCCACCAGTGAGGATACACGGAACACTGAAGCTTTCTTT. Translated, it gives CATSEDTRNTEAFF.

The chain recombines TRBV11-2 with TRBJ2-7, with D tentatively TRBD1 or TRBD2 (5 bases each). Germline V CDR1 and CDR2: SGHAT, FQNNGV. The CDR3 has 15 residues. The ends were cut back, 2 bases at V and 1 base at J, with 12 bases in the middle. This chain's CDR3 is CASSLRDDGSYEQYF. In DNA form, the CDR3 reads TGTGCCAGCAGCTTAAGGGACGACGGTTCCTACGAGCAGTACTTC.

J is TRBJ1-3 and V is TRBV6-5; D possibly corresponds to TRBD1 (5 bases). This CDR3 region has 14 residues. CDR1 is MNHEY and CDR2 is SVGAGI in the germline V gene. The V and J ends lost 11 bases and 0 bases respectively, with 14 bases between them. The CDR3 nucleotides are TGTGCCGCCAGGACAACGAGCTCTGGAAACACCATATATTTT. It encodes CAARTTSSGNTIYF.

The chain carries TRBV29-1 and TRBJ2-5, with D perhaps matching TRBD2 (5 bases). Germline V CDR1 and CDR2: SQVTM, ANQGSEA. The CDR3 has 15 amino acids. V gave up 2 bases and J gave up 2 bases, with 15 bases separating them. CDR3 coding DNA: TGCAGCGTTGAACCAGGTTCGGAGGCTCAAGAGACCCAGTACTTC. Residues: CSVEPGSEAQETQYF.

The chain carries TRBV10-2 and TRBJ2-7; D is unresolved. With 2 bases removed from V and 7 bases from J, the gap between germline ends came to 15 bases. CDR1 is WSHSY, CDR2 SAAADI, per germline. This CDR3 contains 14 residues. CDR3 in DNA: TGCGCCAGCAGTGAGGCCGCGCCCCCCCTTGAGCAGTACTTC. Translation gives CASSEAAPPLEQYF.

Note on this clone: Other DNA sequences from this sample encode an identical CDR3 as well. The chain joins TRBV9 to TRBJ2-7, with 8 nucleotides matching TRBD2. CDR1 is SGDLS, CDR2 YYNGEE, per germline. V trimming: 0 bases; J trimming: 2 bases; junction bases outside the gene matches: 1. The length of the CDR3 is 14 residues. CDR3: CASSVAGGTYEQYF. CDR3 bases: TGTGCCAGCAGCGTAGCGGGGGGGACCTACGAGCAGTACTTC. Looking up the rest from reference TRBV9 and TRBJ2-7 gives the full variable domain: DSGVTQTPKHLITATGQRVTLRCSPRSGDLSVYWYQQSLDQGLQFLIQYYNGEERAKGNILERFSAQQFPDLHSELNLSSLELGDSALYFCASSVAGGTYEQYFGPGTRLTVT.

V usage is TRBV29-1 and J usage is TRBJ2-1, with a possible D match to TRBD2 (5 bases). Trimming removed 0 bases at V and 0 bases at J, with 18 bases between. This CDR3 contains 18 residues. Looked up from germline, CDR1 is SQVTM and CDR2 is ANQGSEA. CDR3 nucleotides: TGCAGCGTTGAAGATCCTGCTAGCCGCTTGATCTCCTACAATGAGCAGTTCTTC. Translating gives CSVEDPASRLISYNEQFF.

A single count supports this clone. The chain has TRBV5-1 and TRBJ1-4; 7 bases match TRBD1. The CDR3 consists of 16 residues. Germline V gives CDR1 SGHRS, CDR2 YFSETQ. With V trimmed by 4 bases and J by 7 bases, 13 bases remained unmatched. CDR3 nucleotides: TGCGCCAGCAGCCCGGGGGACAGCCGAATGGGTGAAAAACTGTTTTTT. Encoded protein: CASSPGDSRMGEKLFF.

The V and J genes are TRBV19 and TRBJ1-4, with D hard to call. The CDR3 has 13 amino acids. Germline assignment: CDR1 LNHDA and CDR2 SQIVND (reference sequence). The ends were cut back, 10 bases at V and 6 bases at J, with 15 bases in the middle. The CDR3 nucleotides are TGTGCCACCTCGGGCAGGCTCCATGAAAAACTGTTTTTT. It encodes CATSGRLHEKLFF.

V gene TRBV30 combines with J gene TRBJ1-6; no clear D. CDR1 and CDR2 from the germline V gene are GTSNPN and SVGIG (reference sequence). With 4 bases removed from V and 0 bases from J, the gap between germline ends came to 13 bases. The CDR3 consists of 16 residues. CDR3 amino acids: CAWTREGSSYNSPLHF. CDR3 DNA sequence: TGTGCCTGGACCCGGGAGGGAAGCTCCTATAATTCACCCCTCCACTTT.

The chain employs TRBV14 and TRBJ1-4, with 8 bases that match TRBD1. V was clipped by 3 bases and J by 6 bases; unmatched bases: 3. The V gene's germline CDR1 is SGHDN and CDR2 FVKESK. The CDR3 runs to 14 residues. The CDR3 spells CASSHSTGDEKLFF. As DNA, the CDR3 is TGTGCCAGCAGCCACTCGACAGGGGATGAAAAACTGTTTTTT. The whole variable domain, remainder taken from reference TRBV14 and TRBJ1-4, is EAGVTQFPSHSVIEKGQTVTLRCDPISGHDNLYWYRRVMGKEIKFLLHFVKESKQDESGMPNNRFLAERTGGTYSTLKVQPAELEDSGVYFCASSHSTGDEKLFFGSGTQLSVL.

This clone has a handful of counts. J is TRBJ2-7 and V is TRBV28, with a weak D call TRBD2 (6 bases). V dropped 0 bases and J dropped 5 bases, with 17 bases sitting between them. The germline CDR1 and CDR2 sequences are MDHEN and SYDVKM. There are 16 residues in the CDR3. The DNA of the CDR3 is TGTGCCAGCAGTTTATGGTCGGGGGTTGTGGTCGACGAGCAGTACTTC. Amino acids: CASSLWSGVVVDEQYF.

The chain couples TRBV6-1 to TRBJ2-1; D ambiguous. Germline V gene lookup returns CDR1 MNHNS and CDR2 SASEGT. This CDR3 region has 13 residues. Trimming removed 3 bases at V and 5 bases at J, with 8 bases between. For the CDR3, the DNA is TGTGCCAGCAGTGACGGAACCCACAATGAGCAGTTCTTC. It translates to CASSDGTHNEQFF.

V usage is TRBV19 and J usage is TRBJ2-6; no clear D. Germline CDR1 LNHDA, CDR2 SQIVND (reference sequence). Trimming removed 6 bases from V and 0 bases from J, with 15 bases in between. The CDR3 is 17 amino acids. Here the CDR3 reads CASSRTPQSSGANVLTF. CDR3 DNA: TGTGCCAGTAGCCGCACCCCCCAGAGCTCTGGGGCCAACGTCCTGACTTTC.

The J gene is TRBJ2-3, the V gene TRBV4-3; D not resolved. The CDR3 runs to 14 residues. CDR1 and CDR2 from the germline V gene are LGHNA and YSLEER. V shed 0 bases and J shed 0 bases, with 4 bases lying between them. The CDR3 protein is CASSQEASTDTQYF. The DNA of the CDR3 is TGCGCCAGCAGCCAAGAGGCCAGCACAGATACGCAGTATTTT.

The chain has TRBV6-5 and TRBJ2-3, with D perhaps TRBD2 (5 bases). Germline CDR1 and CDR2: MNHEY and SVGAGI. V lost 2 bases to trimming and J lost 3 bases, with 9 bases between them. The CDR3 extends over 14 amino acids. In DNA, the CDR3 is TGTGCCAGCAGTTACCTCCGGGGAACAGATACGCAGTATTTT. This gives the protein CASSYLRGTDTQYF.

The chain links TRBV10-2 to TRBJ2-5; 12 bases are a match to TRBD2. The trim removed 5 bases at V and 4 bases at J, leaving 5 bases unmatched. This CDR3 has 15 amino acids. The germline CDR1 and CDR2 sequences are WSHSY and SAAADI. CDR3 region: CASSPMTSGRETQYF. In DNA form, the CDR3 reads TGCGCCAGCAGTCCTATGACTAGCGGGAGAGAGACCCAGTACTTC.

This clone occurred once. The chain combines TRBV19 with TRBJ1-2; D may be TRBD1 (5 bases). Germline V gene data show CDR1 as LNHDA and CDR2 as SQIVND (reference sequence). V shed 1 base and J shed 6 bases, with 15 bases lying between them. There are 15 residues in the CDR3. For the CDR3, the DNA is TGTGCCAGTAGTATAGGGTTAAAGGGGTCCGATGGCTACACCTTC. Protein product: CASSIGLKGSDGYTF.

This chain links TRBV5-1 with TRBJ2-5, with D perhaps assigned TRBD1 or TRBD2 (5 bases each). With 3 bases removed from V and 2 bases from J, the gap between germline ends came to 17 bases. This CDR3 is built from 16 residues. CDR1 and CDR2 (germline): SGHRS, YFSETQ. CDR3 bases: TGCGCCAGCAGCTCGATAACCGGGACCGCTCAAGAGACCCAGTACTTC. Translation: CASSSITGTAQETQYF.

The chain uses TRBV24-1 and TRBJ1-2, with D perhaps matching TRBD1 (6 bases). The CDR3 sequence is 14 residues long. Between the trimmed V and J ends, which lost 3 bases and 6 bases, there was a span of 13 bases. Germline V gene sequence: CDR1 KGHDR, CDR2 SFDVKD. The CDR3 spells CATSDPGTPNGYTF. CDR3 nucleotide sequence: TGTGCCACCAGTGATCCCGGGACACCCAATGGCTACACCTTC.

V gene TRBV21-1 combines with J gene TRBJ2-7; the table assigns TRBD2, which was not confirmed against the DNA. TRBV21-1 is noted as a pseudogene. The CDR3 runs to 17 residues. The CDR3 sequence: CASSNRGEGGNSYEQYF. The CDR3 region has the DNA TGTGCCAGCAGCAACCGCGGCGAGGGTGGGAACTCCTACGAGCAGTACTTC.

The genes are TRBV28 and TRBJ2-5; TRBD1 matches 10 bases. With V trimmed by 4 bases and J by 5 bases, 7 bases remained unmatched. Germline CDR1 MDHEN, CDR2 SYDVKM. CDR3 length: 15 amino acids. The CDR3 DNA is TGTGCCAGCAGTTCACCGACAGGGGGCTGGGAGACCCAGTACTTC. Amino acids: CASSSPTGGWETQYF. The complete variable domain, with remaining parts taken from reference TRBV28 and TRBJ2-5, reads DVKVTQSSRYLVKRTGEKVFLECVQDMDHENMFWYRQDPGLGLRLIYFSYDVKMKEKGDIPEGYSVSREKKERFSLILESASTNQTSMYLCASSSPTGGWETQYFGPGTRLLVL.

The CDR3 region has the DNA TGTGCCAGCAGCCAGCAATGGACAGGTATGAACACTGAAGCTTTCTTT. Protein: CASSQQWTGMNTEAFF. The rearrangement uses TRBV3-1 (or the pseudogene TRBV3-2) and TRBJ1-1; 7 nucleotides agree with TRBD1. This CDR3 comprises 16 residues. Trimming at V came to 3 bases and at J to 0 bases, leaving 7 bases not matched to a gene. CDR1 is LGHDT, CDR2 YNNKEL, per germline (reference sequence).

This clone was counted once. This chain uses TRBV10-3 with TRBJ1-3; possibly TRBD1 for D (6 bases). The CDR3 has 15 amino acids. Germline CDR1 and CDR2: ENHRY and SYGVKD. V lost 8 bases, J lost 0 bases, and 14 bases lay in between. CDR3 region: CAIRARGNSGNTIYF. The DNA of the CDR3 is TGTGCCATCCGGGCTAGGGGGAACTCTGGAAACACCATATATTTT.

The chain has TRBV5-4 and TRBJ1-1; tentative D call: TRBD1 (5 bases). CDR3 length: 12 amino acids. Germline V gives CDR1 SGHNT, CDR2 YYREEE (reference sequence). The V and J ends lost 2 bases and 8 bases respectively, with 10 bases between them. The DNA for the CDR3 is TGTGCCAGCAGCTTAGAGGGGTGGGAAGCTTTCTTT. Amino acids: CASSLEGWEAFF. The whole variable domain, remainder taken from reference TRBV5-4 and TRBJ1-1, is ETGVTQSPTHLIKTRGQQVTLRCSSQSGHNTVSWYQQALGQGPQFIFQYYREEENGRGNFPPRFSGLQFPNYSSELNVNALELDDSALYLCASSLEGWEAFFGQGTRLTVV.

The chain employs TRBV7-8 and TRBJ1-5; the D gene is possibly TRBD1 (6 bases). CDR3 length: 15 amino acids. Trimming stripped 5 bases from V and 0 bases from J, with 11 bases between. Per the germline V gene, CDR1 is SGHVS and CDR2 is FQNEAQ. DNA of the CDR3: TGTGCCAGCAGCCCAACGGACAGTAGCAATCAGCCCCAGCATTTT. It translates to CASSPTDSSNQPQHF.

V and J are TRBV5-4 and TRBJ1-1, with 10 bases that match TRBD1. This CDR3 is built from 15 residues. Trimming cost V 2 bases and J 1 base; bases outside gene matches: 2. Germline V gene lookup returns CDR1 SGHNT and CDR2 YYREEE (reference sequence). The CDR3 DNA reads TGTGCCAGCAGCTTTGACAGGGGGCGGAACACTGAAGCTTTCTTT. Protein product: CASSFDRGRNTEAFF.